Detailed here is one T cell receptor beta chain. Its antigen is not known. V lost 7 bases and J 0 bases, leaving 13 bases between the germline ends. Germline V gene data show CDR1 as MNHNS and CDR2 as SASEGT. CDR3 length: 16 residues. There were TCR beta CDR3 regions amplified from RNA transcripts. A first-round RT-PCR of the TCR CDR3 used the HTBI primer set. TCRdb reprocessed the multiplex PCR reads with MiXCR, giving one entry per CDR3 protein. The sample includes 130,000 to 150,000 distinct CDR3 sequences, roughly 23% of them seen just once. Hyperthyroidism, newly diagnosed and lasting under 2 months, affected patients aged 18 to 65. Uncontrolled infections, other autoimmune diseases, pregnancy or lactation led to exclusion of patients. Approximately 10 ml of fresh peripheral blood supplied the PBMCs. The data were taken from a study of T cells in Graves' hyperthyroidism and ophthalmopathy. Study findings and constraints: Most clonotypes expanded in the thyroid (above 0.001) were also present in blood.

The chain uses TRBV6-1 and TRBJ2-6, with D perhaps TRBD2 (5 bases). This TCR was recovered from a woman aged 50 to 65 with Graves' hyperthyroidism that later progressed to Graves' ophthalmopathy. What was sequenced was blood. The CDR3 DNA reads TGTGCCAGCACCCAATCGGGGATCTCTGGGGCCAACGTCCTGACTTTC. Translation gives CASTQSGISGANVLTF.